Shown below are 17 T cell receptor beta chains from a single sample sequenced in a study of control samples from healthy donors and cancer patients. TCRdb's copy holds only in-frame clones and misses some; the assay was immunoSEQ multiplex PCR. The sample contains about 130,000 clones, roughly 90% of which appear only once. Sequencing was carried out using PBMCs. The receptor set was obtained from a man aged 50 to 59 with head and neck cancer.

This clone has more than one count but fewer than ten. The chain is built from TRBV21-1 and TRBJ1-5; TRBD1 was called by the table and not checked on the DNA. TRBV21-1 is an annotated pseudogene. The CDR3 spans 16 residues. In DNA form, the CDR3 reads TGTGCCAGCAGCAAAGTAACAGGCCAAGTAAATCAGCCCCAGCATTTT. Amino acid sequence: CASSKVTGQVNQPQHF.

The CDR3: CASSQGTGEYEQYF. In DNA form, the CDR3 reads TGCGCCAGCAGCCAAGGGACAGGGGAATACGAGCAGTACTTC. The J gene is TRBJ2-7, the V gene TRBV4-1; TRBD1 agrees at 9 bases. Per the germline V gene, CDR1 is MGHRA and CDR2 is YSYEKL. The V and J ends lost 1 base and 4 bases, in that order; junction bases with no gene match: 2. The CDR3 covers 14 residues.

There are a few counts of this clone. This chain's CDR3 is CSVEEDSGGYNEQFF. In DNA form, the CDR3 reads TGCAGCGTTGAAGAGGATTCTGGGGGATACAATGAGCAGTTCTTC. The rearrangement uses TRBV29-1 and TRBJ2-1; possibly TRBD1 or TRBD2 for D (5 bases each). The V gene's germline CDR1 is SQVTM and CDR2 ANQGSEA. The V gene lost 0 bases and the J gene lost 4 bases, with 13 bases spanning the gap. There are 15 residues in the CDR3.

The gene calls are TRBV5-1 and TRBJ1-1; D not resolved. Trimming stripped 1 base from V and 0 bases from J, with 7 bases between. CDR3 length: 14 residues. In germline, CDR1 is SGHRS, CDR2 YFSETQ. The CDR3 DNA is TGCGCCAGCAGCTTGAACAGCATGAACACTGAAGCTTTCTTT. The encoded protein is CASSLNSMNTEAFF. The whole variable domain, remainder taken from reference TRBV5-1 and TRBJ1-1, is KAGVTQTPRYLIKTRGQQVTLSCSPISGHRSVSWYQQTPGQGLQFLFEYFSETQRNKGNFPGRFSGRQFSNSRSEMNVSTLELGDSALYLCASSLNSMNTEAFFGQGTRLTVV.

The V call is TRBV11-2, the J call TRBJ2-5, with 9 bases lining up with TRBD1. Germline lookup yields CDR1 SGHAT and CDR2 FQNNGV. With 4 bases clipped from V and 4 bases from J, the junction kept 4 bases outside the gene matches. This CDR3 contains 14 residues. The CDR3 loop is CASSSTGGRETQYF. CDR3 nucleotides: TGTGCCAGCAGCTCAACAGGGGGCAGAGAGACCCAGTACTTC.

The chain joins TRBV7-3 to TRBJ1-2; weak D call: TRBD1 (6 bases). Trimming took off 0 bases at V and 1 base at J, with 12 bases between the two ends. The CDR3 is 16 amino acids. Germline V gene sequence: CDR1 SGHTA, CDR2 FQGTGA. CDR3 in amino acids: CASSLTGTLNNYGYTF. CDR3 sequence (DNA): TGTGCCAGCAGCTTAACGGGGACACTTAATAACTATGGCTACACCTTC.

The chain has TRBV5-1 and TRBJ1-1; no firm D call. Germline loops: CDR1 SGHRS, CDR2 YFSETQ. The CDR3 has 14 residues. Trimming took 2 bases from V and 7 from J, leaving 15 bases between them. The CDR3 sequence: CASSFGEPRGEAFF. The CDR3 bases are TGCGCCAGCAGCTTCGGGGAGCCTCGGGGTGAAGCTTTCTTT.

The genes are TRBV6-4 and TRBJ2-1; D possibly matches TRBD1 or TRBD2 (5 bases each). Looked up from germline, CDR1 is MRHNA and CDR2 is SNTAGT. This CDR3 comprises 15 residues. The ends were cut back, 6 bases at V and 7 bases at J, with 19 bases in the middle. Here the CDR3 reads CASRVRDQIGNEQFF. CDR3 DNA: TGTGCCAGCAGAGTAAGGGACCAGATAGGGAATGAGCAGTTCTTC.

The CDR3 sequence: CASSLGLAVPDTQYF. DNA of the CDR3: TGCGCCAGCAGCCTGGGACTAGCGGTCCCAGATACGCAGTATTTT. This sequence joins TRBV5-1 and TRBJ2-3; 11 nucleotides match TRBD2. Looked up from germline, CDR1 is SGHRS and CDR2 is YFSETQ. After removal of 4 bases from V and 4 bases from J, the junction contained 5 bases not matched to a gene. The length of the CDR3 is 15 residues.

The chain employs TRBV2 and TRBJ1-5; no firm D call. The CDR3 spans 15 residues. Germline V gives CDR1 SNHLY, CDR2 FYNNEI. V was cut by 5 bases and J by 2 bases, with 13 bases left in between. The CDR3: CASSRLNRGNQPQHF. The DNA of the CDR3 is TGTGCCAGCAGTCGATTAAACCGAGGCAATCAGCCCCAGCATTTT.

The V call is TRBV7-9, the J call TRBJ1-3; no reliable D call. Trimming cost V 4 bases and J 3 bases, with 7 bases left between them. This CDR3 contains 13 residues. The germline V gene has CDR1 SEHNR and CDR2 FQNEAQ (reference sequence). The CDR3 coding sequence is TGTGCCAGCAGCTACGGGAGTGGAAACACCATATATTTT. This codes for CASSYGSGNTIYF.

The chain recombines TRBV3-1 (or the pseudogene TRBV3-2) with TRBJ1-6; 7 positions agree with TRBD1. V lost 4 bases and J lost 8; bases outside the gene matches: 5. The CDR3 runs 14 residues. Germline values: CDR1 LGHDT, CDR2 YNNKEL (reference sequence). This chain's CDR3 is CASSPRDSHSPLHF. The CDR3, as DNA: TGTGCCAGCAGCCCCCGGGACAGCCATTCACCCCTCCACTTT.

The V gene is TRBV10-2, the J gene TRBJ1-5, with D maybe TRBD1 (5 bases). The germline gives CDR1 WSHSY, CDR2 SAAADI. Deletions cut 0 bases from V and 7 bases from J, with 16 bases between. The CDR3 is 16 residues long. CDR3 sequence: CASSESSGREGQPQHF. The DNA of the CDR3 is TGCGCCAGCAGTGAGTCATCCGGCAGGGAGGGCCAGCCCCAGCATTTT.

The J gene is TRBJ2-5, the V gene TRBV2; the D is unclear. Germline lookup yields CDR1 SNHLY and CDR2 FYNNEI. CDR3 length: 13 residues. Trimming removed 3 bases from V and 3 bases from J, with 8 bases in between. The DNA of the CDR3 is TGTGCCAGCAGTGAGGGCCTGGAAGAGACCCAGTACTTC. Its protein is CASSEGLEETQYF.

The chain couples TRBV5-4 to TRBJ2-1; tentatively, D is TRBD2 (8 bases). This CDR3 spans 17 amino acids. V lost 3 bases and J lost 6, with 22 bases in between. Per germline, CDR1 SGHNT and CDR2 YYREEE (reference sequence). For the CDR3, the DNA is TGTGCCAGCAGCTCGGGGGGGTACCGGGACAGTTCCAATGAGCAGTTCTTC. Translated: CASSSGGYRDSSNEQFF.

The J gene is TRBJ1-5, the V gene TRBV6-1; 9 bases agree with TRBD1. From germline, CDR1 is MNHNS and CDR2 SASEGT. V was pared by 4 bases and J by 3 bases, with 10 bases of the junction left unmatched. CDR3 length: 17 amino acids. Here the CDR3 DNA reads TGTGCCAGCAGTGCCCTACGAGGGACAGGGCTCAATCAGCCCCAGCATTTT. Protein sequence: CASSALRGTGLNQPQHF.

This clone was counted a single time. This rearrangement joins TRBV7-8 to TRBJ2-1, with TRBD2 matching over 9 bases. CDR3 size: 21 residues. Germline V gene lookup returns CDR1 SGHVS and CDR2 FQNEAQ. V lost 5 bases, J lost 4 bases, and 24 bases stayed unmatched. The CDR3 DNA is TGTGCCAGCAGCCGAGGGGGCAGGGGCCCATTTTGGCTAGCGGGGTACAATGAGCAGTTCTTC. This translates into CASSRGGRGPFWLAGYNEQFF.